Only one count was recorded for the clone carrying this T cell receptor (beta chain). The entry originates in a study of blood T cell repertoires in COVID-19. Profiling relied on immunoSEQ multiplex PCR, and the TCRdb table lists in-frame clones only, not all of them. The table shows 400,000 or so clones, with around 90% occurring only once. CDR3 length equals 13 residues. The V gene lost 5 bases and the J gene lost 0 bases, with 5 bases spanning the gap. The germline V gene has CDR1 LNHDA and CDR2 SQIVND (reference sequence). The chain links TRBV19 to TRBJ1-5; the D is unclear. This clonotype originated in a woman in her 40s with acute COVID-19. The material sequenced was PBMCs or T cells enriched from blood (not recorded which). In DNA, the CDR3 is TGTGCCAGTAGTGACATTAGCAATCAGCCCCAGCATTTT. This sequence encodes CASSDISNQPQHF.